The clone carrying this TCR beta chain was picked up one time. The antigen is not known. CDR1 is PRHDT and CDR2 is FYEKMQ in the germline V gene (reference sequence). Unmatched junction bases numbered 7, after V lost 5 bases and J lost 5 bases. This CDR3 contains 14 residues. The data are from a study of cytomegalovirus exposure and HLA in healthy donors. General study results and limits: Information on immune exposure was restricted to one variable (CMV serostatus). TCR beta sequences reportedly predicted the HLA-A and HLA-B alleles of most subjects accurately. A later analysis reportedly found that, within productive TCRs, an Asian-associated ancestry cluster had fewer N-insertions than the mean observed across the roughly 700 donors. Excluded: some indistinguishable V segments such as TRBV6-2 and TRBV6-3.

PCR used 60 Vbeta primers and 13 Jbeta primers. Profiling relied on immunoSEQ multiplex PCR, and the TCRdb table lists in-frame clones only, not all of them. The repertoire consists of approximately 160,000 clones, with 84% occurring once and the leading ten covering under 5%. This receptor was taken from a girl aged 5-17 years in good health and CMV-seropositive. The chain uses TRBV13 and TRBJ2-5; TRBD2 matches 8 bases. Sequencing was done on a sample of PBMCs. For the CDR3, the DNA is TGTGCCAGCAGCCCCCGGACGGGGGGGGAGACCCAGTACTTC. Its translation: CASSPRTGGETQYF.